The 8 T cell receptor beta chains reported below all come from one sample, sequenced in a study of CD8+CD57+ T cells in acquired aplastic anemia. The template for TCR beta VDJ and CDR3 sequence profiling was genomic DNA. TCRdb reprocessed the reads with MiXCR, giving one entry per CDR3 protein. The sample carries around 190,000 distinct CDR3 sequences, over 60% recorded once. Sequenced material: sorted CD4+, CD8+, or CD8+CD57+ T cells (not recorded which) from PBMCs. These receptors came from a human donor in good health.

CDR3 sequence: CASSLRQKATNEKLFF. CDR3 in DNA: TGTGCCAGCAGCCTCCGACAGAAGGCAACTAATGAAAAACTGTTTTTT. The gene calls are TRBV4-2 and TRBJ1-4, with a weak D call TRBD1 (5 bases). CDR3 length: 16 residues. CDR1 is LGHNA and CDR2 is YNFKEQ in the germline V gene. V was trimmed by 4 bases and J by 0 bases, leaving 12 bases between them.

The chain joins TRBV7-8 to TRBJ2-1; perhaps TRBD1 as D (7 bases). Germline CDR1 reads SGHVS; CDR2 reads FQNEAQ. The V end lost 5 bases, the J end lost 2 bases, and 16 bases lay between the germline ends. The CDR3 runs to 16 residues. The CDR3 protein is CASSGGGGMAYNEQFF. CDR3 coding DNA: TGTGCCAGCAGCGGAGGAGGGGGCATGGCCTACAATGAGCAGTTCTTC.

In DNA form, the CDR3 reads TGTGCCAGTAGTACAAAGACTAGCCACGATGAGCAGTTCTTC. It is translated as CASSTKTSHDEQFF. The rearrangement joins TRBV19 to TRBJ2-1; 7 bases line up with TRBD2. Trimming cost V 4 bases and J 8 bases; bases outside gene matches: 8. Germline V gives CDR1 LNHDA, CDR2 SQIVND (reference sequence). CDR3 length: 14 residues. Supplemented by reference TRBV19 and TRBJ2-1, the full variable domain reads DGGITQSPKYLFRKEGQNVTLSCEQNLNHDAMYWYRQDPGQGLRLIYYSQIVNDFQKGDIAEGYSVSREKKESFPLTVTSAQKNPTAFYLCASSTKTSHDEQFFGPGTRLTVL.

The rearrangement uses TRBV19 and TRBJ2-1, with unresolved D. There are 15 residues in the CDR3. Germline CDR1 and CDR2: LNHDA and SQIVND (reference sequence). Between the trimmed V and J ends, which lost 5 bases and 3 bases, there was a span of 14 bases. As DNA, the CDR3 is TGTGCCAGTAGTCTTGGGGTATATGGCTACAATGAGCAGTTCTTC. This gives the protein CASSLGVYGYNEQFF.

V usage is TRBV7-9 and J usage is TRBJ2-1; the D is unclear. V was pared by 1 base and J by 1 base, with 5 bases between. CDR1 is SEHNR and CDR2 is FQNEAQ in the germline V gene (reference sequence). This CDR3 is built from 14 residues. The CDR3 loop reads CASSLDSSYNEQFF. The CDR3 DNA reads TGTGCCAGCAGCTTAGACAGTTCCTACAATGAGCAGTTCTTC.

The chain has TRBV7-9 and TRBJ2-5; the D gene is possibly TRBD1 (6 bases). V lost 5 bases, J lost 1 base, and 20 bases lay in between. Germline assignment: CDR1 SEHNR and CDR2 FQNEAQ (reference sequence). The CDR3 contains 17 residues. CDR3 bases: TGTGCCAGCAGCCAAGTCCTGGGGAGAGGGGGCCAAGAGACCCAGTACTTC. As protein: CASSQVLGRGGQETQYF.

This clonotype has more than one count but fewer than ten. The gene calls are TRBV12-3 or TRBV12-4 and TRBJ2-2; D is perhaps TRBD1 (5 bases). V was trimmed by 6 bases and J by 6 bases, leaving 8 bases between them. The CDR3 runs to 12 residues. DNA of the CDR3: TGTGCCAGCAGGTGGGGCTCCGGGGAGCTGTTTTTT. Its translation is CASRWGSGELFF.

The V and J genes are TRBV5-6 and TRBJ2-3; D perhaps matches TRBD1 (5 bases). Germline CDR1 SGHDT, CDR2 YYEEEE. Trimming removed 5 bases from V and 7 bases from J, with 11 bases in between. The CDR3 sequence is 12 residues long. Here the CDR3 DNA reads TGTGCCAGCAGTATCGACAGAAATACGCAGTATTTT. This translates into CASSIDRNTQYF.